This record covers a single T cell receptor (beta chain). The sample originates from a study of T-cell memory formation after mild COVID-19. V shed 6 bases and J shed 2 bases, with 17 bases lying between them. The CDR3 runs to 15 residues. TCRdb reprocessed the 5' RACE reads with MiXCR, giving one entry per CDR3 protein. This table has around 510,000 distinct CDR3 sequences, about a fifth appearing once. The sequence was collected from an adult woman who had mild COVID-19 (a few samples of this study predate the infection). Cell type and time point are not known. The chain combines TRBV12-3 or TRBV12-4 with TRBJ2-7, with D tentatively TRBD1 (7 bases). The specimen was PBMCs or a T cell subset sorted from them (not recorded which). The CDR3 DNA is TGTGCCAGCAGCTTCGGGAGAGGGGGCCCCTACGAGCAGTACTTC. It is translated as CASSFGRGGPYEQYF.